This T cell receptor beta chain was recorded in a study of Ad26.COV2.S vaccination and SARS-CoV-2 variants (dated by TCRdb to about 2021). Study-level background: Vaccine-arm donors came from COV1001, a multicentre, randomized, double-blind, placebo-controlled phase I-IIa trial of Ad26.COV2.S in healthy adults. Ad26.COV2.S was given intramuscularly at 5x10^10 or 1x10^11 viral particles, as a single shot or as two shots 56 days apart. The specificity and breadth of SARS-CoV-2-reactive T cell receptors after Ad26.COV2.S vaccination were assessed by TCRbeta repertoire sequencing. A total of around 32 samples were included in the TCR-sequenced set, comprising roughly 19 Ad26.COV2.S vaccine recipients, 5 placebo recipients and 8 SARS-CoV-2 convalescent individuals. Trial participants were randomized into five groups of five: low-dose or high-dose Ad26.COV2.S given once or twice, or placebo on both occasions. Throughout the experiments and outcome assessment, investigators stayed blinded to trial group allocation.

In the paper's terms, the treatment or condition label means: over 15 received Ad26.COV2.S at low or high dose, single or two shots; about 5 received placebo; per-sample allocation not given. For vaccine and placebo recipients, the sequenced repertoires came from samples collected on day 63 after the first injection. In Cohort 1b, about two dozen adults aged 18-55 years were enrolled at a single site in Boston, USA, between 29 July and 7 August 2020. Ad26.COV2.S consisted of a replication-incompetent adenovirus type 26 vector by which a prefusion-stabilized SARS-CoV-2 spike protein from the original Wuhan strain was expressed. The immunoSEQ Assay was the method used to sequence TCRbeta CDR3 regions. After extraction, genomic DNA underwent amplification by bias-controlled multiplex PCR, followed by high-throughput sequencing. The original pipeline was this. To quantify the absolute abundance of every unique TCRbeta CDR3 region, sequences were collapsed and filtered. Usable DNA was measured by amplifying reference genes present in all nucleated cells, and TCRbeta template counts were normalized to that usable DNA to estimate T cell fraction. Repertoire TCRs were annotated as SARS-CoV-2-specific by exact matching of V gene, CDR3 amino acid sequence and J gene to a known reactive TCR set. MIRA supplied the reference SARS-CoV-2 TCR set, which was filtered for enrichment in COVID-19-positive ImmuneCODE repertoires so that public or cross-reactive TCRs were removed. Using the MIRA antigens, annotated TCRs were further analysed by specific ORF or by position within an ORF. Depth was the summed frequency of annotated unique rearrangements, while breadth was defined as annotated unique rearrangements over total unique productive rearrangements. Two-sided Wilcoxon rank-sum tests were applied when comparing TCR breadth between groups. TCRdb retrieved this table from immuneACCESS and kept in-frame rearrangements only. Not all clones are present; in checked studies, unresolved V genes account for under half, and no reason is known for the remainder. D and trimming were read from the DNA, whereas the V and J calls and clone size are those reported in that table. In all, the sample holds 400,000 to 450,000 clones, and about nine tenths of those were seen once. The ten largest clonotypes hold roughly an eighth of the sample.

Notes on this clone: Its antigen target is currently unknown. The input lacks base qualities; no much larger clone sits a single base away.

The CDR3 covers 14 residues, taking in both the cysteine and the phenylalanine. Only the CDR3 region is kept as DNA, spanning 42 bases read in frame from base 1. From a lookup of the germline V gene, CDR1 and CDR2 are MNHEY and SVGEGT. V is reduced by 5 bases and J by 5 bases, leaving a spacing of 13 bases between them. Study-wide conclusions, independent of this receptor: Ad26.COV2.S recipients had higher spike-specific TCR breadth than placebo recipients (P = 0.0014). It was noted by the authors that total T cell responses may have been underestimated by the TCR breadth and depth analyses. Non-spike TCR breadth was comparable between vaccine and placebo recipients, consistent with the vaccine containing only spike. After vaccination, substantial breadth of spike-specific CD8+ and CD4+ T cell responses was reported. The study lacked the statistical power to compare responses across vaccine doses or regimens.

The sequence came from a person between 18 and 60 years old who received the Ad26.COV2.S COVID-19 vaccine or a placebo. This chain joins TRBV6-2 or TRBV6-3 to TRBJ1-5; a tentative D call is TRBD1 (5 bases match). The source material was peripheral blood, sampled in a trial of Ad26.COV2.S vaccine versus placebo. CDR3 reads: CASSRTGMHQPQHF. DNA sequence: TGTGCCAGCAGTCGAACAGGTATGCATCAGCCCCAGCATTTT.